The clone carrying this TCR beta chain was seen only a few times. TCRdb ran MiXCR on the RACE reads and lists one entry per CDR3 protein. The sample records 84,000 or so distinct CDR3 sequences, approximately 10% being singletons. The data originate from a study of human T cells and chemical hapten exposure. On the study more broadly: Slight differences in pooled library volume were the main source of varying TCR yields across samples.

The time point denotes: patch test 2, 6 weeks after DPC sensitization. Sample treatment: therapeutic diphenylcyclopropenone sensitization with weekly scalp DPC. The CDR3 has 13 residues. Germline assignment: CDR1 SGHRS and CDR2 YFSETQ. The V end was cut by 5 bases, the J end by 6 bases, with 11 bases between. The chain couples TRBV5-1 to TRBJ2-2; D gene uncertain. This sequence originates from a woman in her twenties or thirties with alopecia areata. Some clones in this sample may be carry-over from other donors' samples. The input for sequencing was whole blood, taken in connection with sensitization to the hapten diphenylcyclopropenone (DPC). The CDR3 DNA follows: TGCGCCAGCAGGCGCGACATCGCCGGGGAGCTGTTTTTT. Protein: CASRRDIAGELFF.